What follows are 15 T cell receptor beta chains derived from one specimen sequenced in a study of cytomegalovirus exposure and HLA in healthy donors (dated by TCRdb to about 2017). Library method: the immunoSEQ multiplex PCR assay. Entries here come from immuneACCESS through TCRdb and include only in-frame sequences with V and J called. Some clones fail to appear in such tables; in the studies checked, an unresolved V gene covers under half of the shortfall, and the cause of the remainder is unknown. For this sample the table gives 200,000 to 300,000 clones, of which about nine tenths were detected only once. Around 3.1% of the sample goes to the ten largest clones. What was sequenced was PBMCs. Source of these receptors: a woman aged 25-40 years in good health and CMV-seronegative.

This clone was seen only once. This chain links TRBV11-2 with TRBJ2-3; 8 bases align to TRBD2. Germline trimming cut 3 bases from V and 1 base from J; bases unmatched to any gene: 3. Per the germline V gene, CDR1 is SGHAT and CDR2 is FQNNGV. CDR3 length: 15 amino acids. The CDR3 region has the DNA TGTGCCAGCAGCTTGAGTAGCGGGGGCACAGATACGCAGTATTTT. Translated: CASSLSSGGTDTQYF.

This sequence joins TRBV27 and TRBJ2-1; TRBD2 matches at 13 bases. V was pared by 2 bases and J by 5 bases, with 6 bases of the junction left unmatched. The V gene's germline CDR1 is MNHEY and CDR2 SMNVEV (reference sequence). The CDR3 extends over 17 amino acids. The CDR3 region is CASSLLVGTSGDNEQFF. CDR3 bases: TGTGCCAGCAGTTTACTCGTCGGGACTAGCGGGGACAATGAGCAGTTCTTC.

Only one count was recorded for this clone. The J gene is TRBJ2-7, the V gene TRBV11-2; a possible D gene is TRBD2 (7 bases). V lost 3 bases, J lost 6 bases, and 15 bases lay in between. CDR3 length: 14 amino acids. Looked up from germline, CDR1 is SGHAT and CDR2 is FQNNGV. This CDR3 reads CASSLGGQVSEQYF. Written as DNA, the CDR3 is TGTGCCAGCAGCTTGGGGGGGCAGGTGAGCGAGCAGTACTTC.

The rearrangement joins TRBV30 to TRBJ1-4; D is ambiguous. The germline gives CDR1 GTSNPN, CDR2 SVGIG (reference sequence). The germline V and J ends were trimmed by 5 bases and 0 bases, with 16 bases remaining between them. The CDR3 is 16 amino acids. DNA for the CDR3: TGTGCCTGGGGAACCGCAATGAGTGCAACTAATGAAAAACTGTTTTTT. It is translated as CAWGTAMSATNEKLFF.

V and J are TRBV29-1 and TRBJ2-7; D is unresolved. The V and J ends lost 1 base and 0 bases respectively, with 13 bases between them. In germline, CDR1 is SQVTM, CDR2 ANQGSEA. The CDR3 has 15 residues. The CDR3 spells CSVEVWGFGSYEQYF. For the CDR3, the DNA is TGCAGCGTTGAAGTTTGGGGTTTCGGCTCCTACGAGCAGTACTTC.

This chain joins TRBV2 and TRBJ2-3, with a weak D call TRBD1 (5 bases). The V end lost 2 bases, the J end lost 6 bases, and 12 bases lay between the germline ends. Germline V lookup: CDR1 SNHLY, CDR2 FYNNEI. This CDR3 comprises 14 residues. CDR3 sequence: CASSELGRADTQYF. The CDR3 nucleotides are TGTGCCAGCAGTGAATTAGGCAGGGCGGATACGCAGTATTTT.

The chain uses TRBV7-3 and TRBJ1-2, with TRBD1 matching 9 bases. The length of the CDR3 is 15 residues. In germline, CDR1 is SGHTA, CDR2 FQGTGA. The ends lost 2 bases at V and 6 bases at J; junction bases unmatched: 7. CDR3 amino acids: CASSLGTGNQDGYTF. CDR3 coding DNA: TGTGCCAGCAGCTTAGGGACAGGGAATCAGGATGGCTACACCTTC.

The J gene is TRBJ2-1, the V gene TRBV9; D might be TRBD2 (5 bases). The CDR3 contains 16 residues. Trimming cost V 0 bases and J 6 bases, with 16 bases left between them. The germline V gene has CDR1 SGDLS and CDR2 YYNGEE. The CDR3 DNA reads as TGTGCCAGCAGCGTAGGGGGTAGCGTAGGACTCAATGAGCAGTTCTTC. Protein product: CASSVGGSVGLNEQFF.

This chain connects TRBV15 to TRBJ2-2, with 7 positions matching TRBD1. Germline CDR1 LNHNV, CDR2 YYDKDF (reference sequence). Trimming at V came to 3 bases and at J to 4 bases, leaving 5 bases not matched to a gene. CDR3 length equals 15 residues. The CDR3 DNA follows: TGTGCCACCAGCAGGGCTCGACAGGGCACCGGGGAGCTGTTTTTT. Its translation is CATSRARQGTGELFF.

The chain is built from TRBV7-3 and TRBJ2-1; possible D gene TRBD2, 6 bases. In germline, CDR1 is SGHTA, CDR2 FQGTGA. V was shortened by 0 bases and J by 5 bases, with 14 bases between the two germline ends. The CDR3 runs to 16 residues. CDR3 region: CASSLTSGVGNNEQFF. In nucleotides, the CDR3 is TGTGCCAGCAGCTTAACTTCGGGAGTGGGAAACAATGAGCAGTTCTTC.

V usage is TRBV27 and J usage is TRBJ2-7, with D unresolved. Per the germline V gene, CDR1 is MNHEY and CDR2 is SMNVEV (reference sequence). The CDR3 loop spans 13 amino acids. With 6 bases removed from V and 5 bases from J, the gap between germline ends came to 14 bases. CDR3 loop: CASRELSGHEQYF. The CDR3 DNA reads TGTGCCAGCAGAGAGCTTAGTGGCCACGAGCAGTACTTC.

The chain's CDR3 is CASSLTDEQFF. For the CDR3, the DNA is TGTGCCAGCAGCTTAACTGATGAGCAGTTCTTC. The chain links TRBV5-6 to TRBJ2-1; D is uncertain. V lost 2 bases and J lost 8, with 5 bases in between. Germline V gene data show CDR1 as SGHDT and CDR2 as YYEEEE. CDR3 length: 11 amino acids.

V gene TRBV9 combines with J gene TRBJ1-4; tentatively, D is TRBD1 (5 bases). The V end was cut by 2 bases, the J end by 7 bases, with 12 bases between. CDR3 length: 14 amino acids. Germline values: CDR1 SGDLS, CDR2 YYNGEE. DNA for the CDR3: TGTGCCAGCAGCGTGGGACCAGGAGCTGAAAAACTGTTTTTT. This encodes CASSVGPGAEKLFF. Using reference TRBV9 and TRBJ1-4 for the parts outside the CDR3, the full variable domain is DSGVTQTPKHLITATGQRVTLRCSPRSGDLSVYWYQQSLDQGLQFLIQYYNGEERAKGNILERFSAQQFPDLHSELNLSSLELGDSALYFCASSVGPGAEKLFFGSGTQLSVL.

The rearrangement joins TRBV6-5 to TRBJ2-7; weak D call: TRBD1 (6 bases). Between the trimmed V and J ends, which lost 4 bases and 0 bases, there was a span of 13 bases. Germline lookup yields CDR1 MNHEY and CDR2 SVGAGI. The length of the CDR3 is 15 residues. The CDR3 nucleotides read TGTGCCAGCAGTTTCTCCCGGGACACCTCCTACGAGCAGTACTTC. It yields the protein CASSFSRDTSYEQYF.

The chain combines TRBV9 with TRBJ2-4; 7 bases are shared with TRBD2. Losses at the gene ends were 3 bases for V and 11 bases for J; bases not matched to a gene: 11. The CDR3 is 14 residues long. The germline CDR1 and CDR2 sequences are SGDLS and YYNGEE. DNA of the CDR3: TGTGCCAGCAGCGAGCACGGGACTAATGTTGTTCAGTACTTC. This sequence encodes CASSEHGTNVVQYF.